This T cell receptor beta chain was recovered during a study of tumor-infiltrating lymphocytes in primary liver carcinoma (dated by TCRdb to 2017 to 2019). The study in broad terms: Between late 2015 and early 2016, a handful of patients in China with histopathologically diagnosed primary liver carcinoma had surgical resection. A total of approximately 35 specimens from 5 patients underwent TCRbeta repertoire sequencing, comprising about 25 tumor regions, 5 adjacent noncancerous liver tissues and 5 peripheral blood samples. Reproducibility between technical replicate repertoires was high, with correlation coefficients above 0.95 and mean shared-clone rates about 0.9. Roughly 3.5 to 7.5 million productive TCRbeta reads were obtained per sample, and no significant difference in read depth was found between tissue types. Hepatocellular carcinoma (four) or combined HCC and intrahepatic cholangiocarcinoma (one) was present in the five patients, who were three men and two women aged 30 to 69 years. The five patients had tumors of stage T1-T3 N0M0, with maximum diameters ranging from roughly 4.2 to 10 cm. For each liver tumor, the study sampled five regions along with adjacent normal tissue and blood, and applied TCRbeta repertoire sequencing, expression microarrays and whole-exome sequencing.

As to this clonotype: Its antigen has not been determined. Just one base apart from a much larger clone, this may be a read error.

RNA from unsorted whole blood was extracted with TRIzol reagent, and germline DNA was obtained with the DNeasy Blood & Tissue kit. At the time of sampling, the patients had chronic HBV infection and had not received any treatment. Around 4 milliliters of peripheral blood were collected into K2EDTA tubes before surgery. The CDR3, from cysteine to phenylalanine, totals 13 residues. The read is trimmed to its CDR3 DNA, 39 bases read in frame from base 1. Starting from 500 to 600 ng total RNA, TCRbeta-specific cDNA was produced by reverse transcription with a constant-region primer and ProtoScript II reverse transcriptase. Three nested multiplex PCR rounds, following a slightly modified ARM-PCR procedure, were used to build the TCRbeta libraries. The first two PCR rounds used multiplex TRBV1-TRBV30 forward primers with a Cbeta reverse primer, each for roughly 10 cycles. A final 25-cycle PCR with Deep VentR polymerase added sample barcodes and Illumina adapters. Before sequencing, amplicons between 200 and 500 bp were purified from gel using a QIAquick gel extraction kit. An Illumina HiSeq 2500 was used to sequence the TCRbeta amplicons with 250-bp paired-end reads. Regarding the original processing steps: To recover full CDR3 sequences, reads were quality-trimmed using Trimmomatic v0.33 and paired reads were then merged using FLASH v1.2.11. V, D and J germline segments were assigned to the rearranged TCRbeta sequences using MiGEC v1.2.1b. Clonotype statistics and Shannon-Wiener diversity indices were calculated with VDJtools v1.0.0. Except for diversity analysis, only each sample's 250 most abundant clonotypes were used in subsequent analyses to reduce sampling bias. Starting from the raw public reads, TCRdb applied fastp trimming at Q25, assembled clones with MiXCR and retained in-frame beta chains. Duplicate CDR3 protein sequences are folded into a single record with the most common DNA and genes. The V and J calls here are based on TCRdb, not the publication. In all, the sample holds about 310,000 distinct CDR3 sequences, and about 60% of those were seen once. The ten largest clones add up to roughly 9% of the sample.

Beyond this particular receptor, the publication reports: The top 250 clones accounted for a significantly greater share of the repertoire in tumors than in blood (p = 0.039). Comparison of CD4+ and CD8+ T cell repertoires was precluded by the use of bulk unsorted samples. With just a few patients in the study, the authors point out that the findings should be validated in a larger study. Only the TCR beta chain was sequenced, so true repertoire diversity is likely underestimated because unpaired alpha chains were not captured. Consistent with antigen-driven expansion, pairs of tumor regions showed higher repertoire overlap (mean roughly 35%) than either tumor-adjacent pairs (around 17%) or tumor-blood pairs (roughly 15%).

This receptor chain uses TRBV12-3 or TRBV12-4 and TRBJ2-3; matching of 6 bases hints at TRBD2 as the D gene. This clonotype originated in a middle-aged man with primary liver carcinoma and hepatitis B virus infection. The sequenced material came from peripheral blood. CDR3 region: CANSFLATDTQYF. Read as DNA, the sequence is TGTGCCAACAGTTTTCTAGCGACAGATACGCAGTATTTT.